Listed here is a single T cell receptor beta chain. Its antigen remains unidentified. The data were produced on a NextSeq 550. The Human TCR Profiling Kit (MiLaboratory) was used to make UMI-labeled 5' RACE TRB cDNA libraries. cDNA synthesis used the entire amount of extracted RNA, and PCR amplification then used the entire amount of cDNA produced. Libraries were prepared in parallel with an identical number of PCR cycles. The original pipeline was this. About 53,000 +/- 10,000 unique UMI-labeled TRB cDNA molecules per library were extracted with MIGEC and MiXCR, with at least two reads per UMI required. On average, about 40,000 +/- 10,000 functional in-frame TRB CDR3 nucleotide clonotypes lacking stop codons were found per library. Diversity metrics, including normalized Shannon-Wiener and Chao1, were computed in VDJtools after downsampling to 5000 UMI-labeled TRB molecules per sample. For the central five CDR3 residues, VDJtools calculated physicochemical properties weighted by clonotype size, namely interaction energy, strength, volume and Kidera factor 4. TCRdb reprocessed the reads; each CDR3 protein sequence makes one entry, and DNA is unavailable. The V and J calls, along with clone size, are taken from TCRdb and not from the paper's own processing. The table held for this sample gives around 50,000 distinct CDR3 sequences. 23% of the sample is in the top ten clones.

Spanning cysteine to phenylalanine, the CDR3 consists of 16 amino acids. No DNA is given. According to the germline V gene (reference sequence), CDR1 reads DFQATT and CDR2 reads SNEGSKA. The data stem from a study of CXCR3-negative and CXCR3-positive naive CD8 T cells (dated by TCRdb to between 2018 and 2020). About the full investigation: In total, 130 million to 150 million TRB reads were obtained, which works out to roughly 1.5 +/- 0.3 million reads per library. Diversity and physicochemical repertoire analyses were performed on around 10 donors pooled from two independent experiments. TRBV-TRBJ cluster analysis included naive subsets from 5 or 6 donors and memory cells from 3 donors.

Each CD8+ T cell subset was flow-sorted in triplicate, and 300,000 to 350,000 cells per subset were placed directly into RLT lysis buffer. Standard density gradient centrifugation was used to isolate peripheral blood mononuclear cells from buffy coats. Total RNA was extracted from sorted cells with an RNeasy Mini Kit. Here is what the overall study found, with its caveats: Because surface CD5, which is linked to self-reactivity in mice, was comparable between the naive subsets, TCR interaction strength was also inferred from TRB CDR3 physicochemical properties. Comparably high repertoire diversity was found in both naive subsets, whereas much lower repertoire diversity was found in memory CD8+ T cells. Similar TRBV-TRBJ usage was shown by naive CXCR3-negative and CXCR3-positive cells from the same donor, whereas distinct patterns were shown by memory cells. Freshly isolated PBMCs were used for most assays because CXCR3 expression partially decreased after cryopreservation.

The sample taken for sequencing was memory CD8+ T cells from blood. Explained via the paper, the cell subset or site label denotes: conventional CD8+ memory T cells (TMEM), sorted as controls. The sequence joins TRBV20-1 to TRBJ2-5; the D gene TCRdb calls, TRBD1, cannot be checked with no DNA. This TCR derives from a human donor in good health. Some clones in this sample may be carry-over from other donors' samples. The CDR3 loop reads CSARDGRHRGQETQYF.